Below, 30 T cell receptor beta chains from the same sample are listed, as sequenced in a study of blood T cell repertoires in COVID-19. Only in-frame clones appear in the TCRdb table, and some are missing; sequencing was by immunoSEQ multiplex PCR. The table has around 280,000 clones, about 86% seen once; the top ten hold roughly 2.1%. The material sequenced was peripheral blood. The receptors originated from a woman in her twenties or thirties who had recovered from COVID-19.

The chain recombines TRBV6-2 or TRBV6-3 with TRBJ1-2, with 8 bases identical to TRBD1. This CDR3 comprises 14 residues. Germline loops: CDR1 MNHEY, CDR2 SVGEGT. With V trimmed by 5 bases and J by 4 bases, 6 bases remained unmatched. The CDR3 coding sequence is TGTGCCAGCAGTACAAACAGGGGGATCTATGGCTACACCTTC. Translating it yields CASSTNRGIYGYTF.

V and J are TRBV9 and TRBJ2-2; TRBD1 matches 7 bases. This CDR3 has 15 amino acids. The germline gives CDR1 SGDLS, CDR2 YYNGEE. V was pared by 4 bases and J by 3 bases, with 6 bases of the junction left unmatched. The CDR3 protein is CASSPYQGDTGELFF. The DNA of the CDR3 is TGTGCCAGCAGCCCCTACCAGGGGGACACCGGGGAGCTGTTTTTT.

The chain is built from TRBV3-1 (or the pseudogene TRBV3-2) and TRBJ2-2; no definite D call. CDR1 LGHDT and CDR2 YNNKEL come from the germline V gene (reference sequence). The V end lost 5 bases, the J end lost 7 bases, and 8 bases lay between the germline ends. The CDR3 has 12 amino acids. The CDR3 here is CASSRSSGELFF. The CDR3 DNA reads TGTGCCAGCAGCAGAAGTAGCGGGGAGCTGTTTTTT.

The V and J genes are TRBV7-3 and TRBJ2-2; 14 nucleotides match TRBD2. The CDR3 sequence is 16 residues long. The V and J ends lost 5 bases and 6 bases, in that order; junction bases with no gene match: 5. CDR1 SGHTA and CDR2 FQGTGA come from the germline V gene. CDR3 coding DNA: TGTGCCAGCAGCCCTAGACTAGCGGGAGGGGCCGGGGAGCTGTTTTTT. This encodes CASSPRLAGGAGELFF.

The rearrangement uses TRBV7-2 and TRBJ2-1, with 7 bases identical to TRBD2. The V gene end was trimmed by 4 bases and the J gene end by 4 bases; junction bases not matched to a gene: 13. CDR1 and CDR2 from the germline V gene are SGHTA and FQGNSA. This CDR3 spans 17 amino acids. The CDR3 nucleotides read TGTGCCAGCAGCTCGAGCCTTGCGGGAGCAGGGTACAATGAGCAGTTCTTC. This sequence encodes CASSSSLAGAGYNEQFF.

The chain recombines TRBV5-1 with TRBJ2-7; TRBD2 matches at 9 bases. Germline-derived CDR1 and CDR2 are SGHRS and YFSETQ. With V trimmed by 4 bases and J by 6 bases, 14 bases remained unmatched. This CDR3 is built from 16 residues. CDR3 in DNA: TGCGCCAGCAGCCCACCGTCTAGCGGGAAACTCACCGAGCAGTACTTC. Encoded protein: CASSPPSSGKLTEQYF.

The rearrangement uses TRBV5-4 and TRBJ2-3; D ambiguous. Germline CDR1 and CDR2: SGHNT and YYREEE (reference sequence). The V gene lost 0 bases and the J gene lost 0 bases, with 8 bases spanning the gap. The CDR3 is 15 amino acids. The DNA of the CDR3 is TGTGCCAGCAGCTTGGACAGAGCTAGCACAGATACGCAGTATTTT. This sequence encodes CASSLDRASTDTQYF. Based on the CDR3 plus reference TRBV5-4 and TRBJ2-3, the full variable domain is ETGVTQSPTHLIKTRGQQVTLRCSSQSGHNTVSWYQQALGQGPQFIFQYYREEENGRGNFPPRFSGLQFPNYSSELNVNALELDDSALYLCASSLDRASTDTQYFGPGTRLTVL.

The rearrangement joins TRBV21-1 to TRBJ2-7; the DNA was not used to check the table's D call, TRBD2. TRBV21-1 counts as a pseudogene. The CDR3 has 15 amino acids. This CDR3 reads CASSKALSRDDEQYF. As DNA, the CDR3 is TGTGCCAGCAGCAAAGCGCTTTCTAGAGACGACGAGCAGTACTTC.

The chain is built from TRBV9 and TRBJ2-3; weak D call: TRBD1 (5 bases). The germline V and J ends were trimmed by 4 bases and 1 base, with 16 bases remaining between them. The CDR3 covers 16 residues. CDR1 is SGDLS and CDR2 is YYNGEE in the germline V gene. This CDR3 is CASSQSLGVGTDTQYF. In DNA form, the CDR3 reads TGTGCCAGCAGCCAAAGCCTAGGGGTCGGCACAGATACGCAGTATTTT.

The J gene is TRBJ2-5, the V gene TRBV3-1 (or the pseudogene TRBV3-2); TRBD2 might be the D (5 bases). The germline CDR1 and CDR2 sequences are LGHDT and YNNKEL (reference sequence). This CDR3 has 13 amino acids. Trimming pared 0 bases from V and 7 bases from J, leaving 9 bases between. In nucleotides, the CDR3 is TGTGCCAGCAGCCAAGATGTTCGGGGGACCCAGTACTTC. Translation gives CASSQDVRGTQYF.

The chain links TRBV11-3 to TRBJ1-2; tentative D call: TRBD1 (6 bases). Germline values: CDR1 SGHNT, CDR2 YENEEA. With 5 bases removed from V and 4 bases from J, the gap between germline ends came to 11 bases. The CDR3 runs 13 residues. The CDR3 here is CASSPGHVYGYTF. For the CDR3, the DNA is TGTGCCAGCAGCCCGGGACACGTCTATGGCTACACCTTC.

This rearrangement joins TRBV29-1 to TRBJ1-2; the match to TRBD1 covers 12 bases. The CDR3 is 14 residues long. J was trimmed by 3 bases and V by 7 bases; bases with no gene match: 6. The germline CDR1 and CDR2 sequences are SQVTM and ANQGSEA. The DNA of the CDR3 is TGCAGCGCCGGGGACAGGGGGCGCGACTATGGCTACACCTTC. This sequence encodes CSAGDRGRDYGYTF.

V is TRBV29-1 and J is TRBJ1-3; 7 bases line up with TRBD1. Germline CDR1 reads SQVTM; CDR2 reads ANQGSEA. This CDR3 has 14 amino acids. The V segment lost 6 bases and the J segment 4 bases; nucleotides outside the gene matches: 9. CDR3 residues: CSVTRQGAGNTIYF. CDR3 nucleotides: TGCAGCGTGACCCGACAGGGAGCGGGAAACACCATATATTTT. The full variable domain, with the rest looked up from reference TRBV29-1 and TRBJ1-3, is SAVISQKPSRDICQRGTSLTIQCQVDSQVTMMFWYRQQPGQSLTLIATANQGSEATYESGFVIDKFPISRPNLTFSTLTVSNMSPEDSSIYLCSVTRQGAGNTIYFGEGSWLTVV.

The chain links TRBV5-1 to TRBJ2-2; 7 nucleotides line up with TRBD2. V dropped 4 bases and J dropped 4; count of bases not matched to a gene: 7. Looked up from germline, CDR1 is SGHRS and CDR2 is YFSETQ. The length of the CDR3 is 15 residues. The CDR3 sequence is CASSLEPGGTGELFF. The CDR3 coding sequence is TGCGCCAGCAGCCTTGAACCGGGAGGCACCGGGGAGCTGTTTTTT.

V is TRBV7-9 and J is TRBJ1-3; 8 nucleotides align to TRBD1. Trimming removed 5 bases from V and 4 bases from J; junction bases left unmatched: 4. Germline CDR1 is SEHNR and CDR2 is FQNEAQ (reference sequence). The CDR3 spans 14 residues. This CDR3 is CASSAGGVGNTIYF. As DNA, the CDR3 is TGTGCCAGCAGCGCAGGGGGCGTAGGAAACACCATATATTTT. Variable domain in full (rest from reference TRBV7-9 and TRBJ1-3): DTGVSQNPRHKITKRGQNVTFRCDPISEHNRLYWYRQTLGQGPEFLTYFQNEAQLEKSRLLSDRFSAERPKGSFSTLEIQRTEQGDSAMYLCASSAGGVGNTIYFGEGSWLTVV.

This sequence joins TRBV9 and TRBJ2-3, with 7 bases fitting TRBD2. There are 16 residues in the CDR3. Germline CDR1 reads SGDLS; CDR2 reads YYNGEE. Trimming removed 3 bases from V and 1 base from J; junction bases left unmatched: 8. CDR3 sequence (DNA): TGTGCCAGCAGCGCGGGACTACAGAAAGGCACAGATACGCAGTATTTT. Protein: CASSAGLQKGTDTQYF.

The rearrangement links TRBV18 to TRBJ2-7; D is perhaps TRBD1 (6 bases). V was clipped by 3 bases and J by 6 bases, with 15 bases between them. The V gene's germline CDR1 is KGHSH and CDR2 LQKENI. CDR3 length: 14 amino acids. The CDR3 bases are TGTGCCAGCTCACCCGATCACAGGGCTGGCGAGCAGTACTTC. Its protein product is CASSPDHRAGEQYF.

The V and J genes are TRBV19 and TRBJ2-2; 7 nucleotides line up with TRBD1. The CDR3 totals 15 residues. V lost 4 bases, J lost 5 bases, and 7 bases stayed unmatched. Germline lookup yields CDR1 LNHDA and CDR2 SQIVND (reference sequence). The CDR3 region has the DNA TGTGCCAGTAGTACCGGTACAGGGGTTACCGGGGAGCTGTTTTTT. Its translation is CASSTGTGVTGELFF.

The J gene is TRBJ2-3, the V gene TRBV28; 12 positions match TRBD2. The CDR3 covers 15 residues. The germline CDR1 and CDR2 sequences are MDHEN and SYDVKM. Trimming took 5 bases from V and 6 from J; bases not matched to a gene: 6. The CDR3 coding sequence is TGTGCCAGCAGTCAACGGACTAGCGGGACGGATACGCAGTATTTT. Translated, it gives CASSQRTSGTDTQYF. Combining the CDR3 with reference TRBV28 and TRBJ2-3 gives the whole variable domain DVKVTQSSRYLVKRTGEKVFLECVQDMDHENMFWYRQDPGLGLRLIYFSYDVKMKEKGDIPEGYSVSREKKERFSLILESASTNQTSMYLCASSQRTSGTDTQYFGPGTRLTVL.

This rearrangement joins TRBV5-1 to TRBJ2-1, with 9 bases lining up with TRBD2. In germline, CDR1 is SGHRS, CDR2 YFSETQ. The V segment lost 4 bases and the J segment 15 bases; nucleotides outside the gene matches: 5. This CDR3 contains 11 residues. The CDR3 sequence: CASSDGLAPFF. CDR3 sequence (DNA): TGCGCCAGCAGCGATGGACTAGCGCCGTTCTTC.

The chain links TRBV27 to TRBJ2-2; D is unclear. The CDR3 has 13 amino acids. Trimming removed 3 bases from V and 2 bases from J, with 4 bases in between. Germline V gene data show CDR1 as MNHEY and CDR2 as SMNVEV (reference sequence). The CDR3 sequence: CASSFPNTGELFF. As DNA, the CDR3 is TGTGCCAGCAGTTTCCCTAACACCGGGGAGCTGTTTTTT.

The rearrangement joins TRBV28 to TRBJ1-2, with 9 nucleotides matching TRBD1. Trimming took 5 bases from V and 4 from J; bases not matched to a gene: 5. The length of the CDR3 is 14 residues. Germline V gives CDR1 MDHEN, CDR2 SYDVKM. The CDR3 coding sequence is TGTGCCAGCAGTCCGACAGGGGGATCCTATGGCTACACCTTC. As protein: CASSPTGGSYGYTF.

In the case of this clone: Other DNA sequences within the sample encode an identical CDR3. The chain couples TRBV12-3 or TRBV12-4 to TRBJ2-2; unclear D gene. The CDR3 length is 12 residues. V gave up 8 bases and J gave up 1 base, with 5 bases separating them. CDR3 bases: TGTGCCAGCTCCCTGAACACCGGGGAGCTGTTTTTT. Protein sequence: CASSLNTGELFF.

This chain joins TRBV27 and TRBJ2-7; TRBD2 might be the D (6 bases). This CDR3 spans 14 amino acids. Germline-derived CDR1 and CDR2 are MNHEY and SMNVEV (reference sequence). V dropped 2 bases and J dropped 6 bases, with 14 bases sitting between them. The CDR3: CASSLAGTLAEQYF. In DNA, the CDR3 is TGTGCCAGCAGTTTAGCTGGGACTCTCGCCGAGCAGTACTTC.

This clone is a singleton in its sample. The chain carries TRBV15 and TRBJ2-1; TRBD2 agrees at 8 bases. V shed 0 bases and J 8 bases; nucleotides not matched to a gene: 9. The CDR3 is made up of 16 amino acids. CDR1 and CDR2 from the germline V gene are LNHNV and YYDKDF (reference sequence). CDR3 coding DNA: TGTGCCACCAGCAGAGATGACCTAGCGGGTAATCATGAGCAGTTCTTC. This encodes CATSRDDLAGNHEQFF.

This chain connects TRBV6-5 to TRBJ1-3; D gene unclear. CDR1 MNHEY and CDR2 SVGAGI come from the germline V gene. CDR3 length: 14 residues. Trimming removed 5 bases at V and 4 bases at J, with 12 bases between. As DNA, the CDR3 is TGTGCCAGCAGTAGAGCTCTACGAGGAAACACCATATATTTT. This gives the protein CASSRALRGNTIYF.

The CDR3 DNA sequence: TGTGCCAGTAGTATAAGCCAGGGAAGGGGAGAGACCCAGTACTTC. It specifies CASSISQGRGETQYF. This chain uses TRBV19 with TRBJ2-5; weak D call: TRBD1 (5 bases). Germline CDR1 LNHDA, CDR2 SQIVND (reference sequence). The CDR3 contains 15 residues. Deletions cut 2 bases from V and 4 bases from J, with 14 bases between.

About this clone itself: Other DNA variants within this sample encode the same CDR3. The rearrangement links TRBV6-5 to TRBJ2-7, with TRBD1 as a possible D gene (6 bases). CDR1 is MNHEY, CDR2 SVGAGI, per germline. The CDR3 covers 15 residues. Trimming removed 2 bases from V and 2 bases from J, with 13 bases in between. CDR3 residues: CASSYGTGRAYEQYF. Here the CDR3 DNA reads TGTGCCAGCAGTTACGGTACAGGGCGGGCCTACGAGCAGTACTTC.

The rearrangement links TRBV5-5 to TRBJ1-2; possible D gene TRBD1, 6 bases. The CDR3 has 14 amino acids. Trimming took off 4 bases at V and 4 bases at J, with 14 bases between the two ends. Germline V CDR1 and CDR2: SGHKS, YYEKEE (reference sequence). The CDR3 loop reads CASSEDRFFYGYTF. CDR3 bases: TGTGCCAGCAGCGAAGACAGGTTCTTCTATGGCTACACCTTC.

This sequence joins TRBV2 and TRBJ2-3; D is possibly TRBD2 (6 bases). CDR3 length: 15 amino acids. Deletions cut 9 bases from V and 0 bases from J, with 16 bases between. In germline, CDR1 is SNHLY, CDR2 FYNNEI. The CDR3 DNA follows: TGTGCCAGGTTTCCCCGGGGGACTAGCACAGATACGCAGTATTTT. Translation: CARFPRGTSTDTQYF.